Sequencing of this T cell receptor (beta chain) was carried out in a study of identical twins. The CDR3 spans 13 residues. The germline V gene has CDR1 SGHNT and CDR2 YENEEA. Trimming took off 2 bases at V and 1 base at J, with 5 bases between the two ends. Each CDR3 protein is one row after TCRdb ran MiXCR on the 5' RACE reads. This table holds around 100,000 distinct CDR3 sequences, 5.9% found once. The study's findings and limits: Zero-insertion analyses could be partly confounded by invariant MAIT and iNKT cells. The abundant beta clonotypes from cord blood had fewer insertions, and memory repertoires had none of this.

This clonotype was picked up many times. Its antigen is unknown. The TCR comes from a woman between 50 and 59 years old in good health. The V and J genes are TRBV11-3 and TRBJ2-5; D gene unclear. The sequenced material came from memory T cells sorted from blood. The CDR3, as DNA: TGTGCCAGCAGCTTACACACCCAAGAGACCCAGTACTTC. Translation: CASSLHTQETQYF.